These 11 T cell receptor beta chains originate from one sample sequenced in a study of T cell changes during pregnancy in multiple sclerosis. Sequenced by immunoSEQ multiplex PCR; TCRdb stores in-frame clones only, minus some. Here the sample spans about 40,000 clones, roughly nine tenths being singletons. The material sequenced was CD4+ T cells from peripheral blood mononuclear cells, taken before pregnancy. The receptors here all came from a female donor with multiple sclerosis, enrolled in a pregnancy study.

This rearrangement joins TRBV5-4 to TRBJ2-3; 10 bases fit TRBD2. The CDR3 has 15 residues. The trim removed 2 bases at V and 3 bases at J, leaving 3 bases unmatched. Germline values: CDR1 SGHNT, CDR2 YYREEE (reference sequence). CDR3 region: CASSFLAGVTDTQYF. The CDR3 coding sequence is TGTGCCAGCAGCTTTCTAGCGGGAGTAACAGATACGCAGTATTTT.

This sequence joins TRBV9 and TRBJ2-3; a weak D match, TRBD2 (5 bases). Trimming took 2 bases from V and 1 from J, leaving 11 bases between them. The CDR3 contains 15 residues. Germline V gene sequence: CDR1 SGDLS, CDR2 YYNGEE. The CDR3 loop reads CASSVNPAGTDTQYF. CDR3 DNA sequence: TGTGCCAGCAGCGTGAACCCAGCGGGCACAGATACGCAGTATTTT.

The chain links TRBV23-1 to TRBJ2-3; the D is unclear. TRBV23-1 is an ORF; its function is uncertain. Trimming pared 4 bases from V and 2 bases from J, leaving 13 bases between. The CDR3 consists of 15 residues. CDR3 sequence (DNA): TGCGCCAGCAGTCCGGCAGGAAAAAACACAGATACGCAGTATTTT. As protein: CASSPAGKNTDTQYF.

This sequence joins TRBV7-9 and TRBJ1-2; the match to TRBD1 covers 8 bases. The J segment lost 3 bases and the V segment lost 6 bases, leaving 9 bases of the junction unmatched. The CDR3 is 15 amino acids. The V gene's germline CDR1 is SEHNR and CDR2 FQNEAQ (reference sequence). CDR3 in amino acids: CASRTTDRGDYGYTF. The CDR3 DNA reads TGTGCCAGCAGAACAACCGACAGGGGCGACTATGGCTACACCTTC.

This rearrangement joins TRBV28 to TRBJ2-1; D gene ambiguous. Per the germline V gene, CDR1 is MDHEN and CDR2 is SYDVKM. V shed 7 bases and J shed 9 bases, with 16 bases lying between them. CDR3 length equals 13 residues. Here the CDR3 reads CASNLPLVSEQFF. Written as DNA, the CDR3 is TGTGCCAGCAACCTTCCCCTAGTCAGTGAGCAGTTCTTC.

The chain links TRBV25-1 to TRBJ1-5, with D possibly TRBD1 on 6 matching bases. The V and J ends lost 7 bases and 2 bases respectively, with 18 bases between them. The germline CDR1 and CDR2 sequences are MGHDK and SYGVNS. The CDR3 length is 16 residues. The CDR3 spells CASTPKAGAGNQPQHF. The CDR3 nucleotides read TGTGCCAGCACCCCAAAAGCAGGGGCCGGCAATCAGCCCCAGCATTTT.

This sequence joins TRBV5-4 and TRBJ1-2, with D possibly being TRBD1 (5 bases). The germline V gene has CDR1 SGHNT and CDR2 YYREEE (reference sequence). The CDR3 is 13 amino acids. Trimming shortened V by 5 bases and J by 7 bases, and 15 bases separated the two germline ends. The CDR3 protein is CASRGSGGAGYTF. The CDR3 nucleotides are TGTGCCAGCAGGGGTTCGGGAGGGGCTGGCTACACCTTC.

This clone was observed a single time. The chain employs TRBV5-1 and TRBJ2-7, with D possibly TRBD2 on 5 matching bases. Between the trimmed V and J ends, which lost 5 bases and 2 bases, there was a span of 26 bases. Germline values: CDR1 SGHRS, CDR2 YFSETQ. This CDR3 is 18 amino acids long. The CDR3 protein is CASSLDQFGGSEAYEQYF. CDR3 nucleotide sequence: TGCGCCAGCAGTCTTGACCAGTTTGGAGGTAGCGAGGCCTACGAGCAGTACTTC.

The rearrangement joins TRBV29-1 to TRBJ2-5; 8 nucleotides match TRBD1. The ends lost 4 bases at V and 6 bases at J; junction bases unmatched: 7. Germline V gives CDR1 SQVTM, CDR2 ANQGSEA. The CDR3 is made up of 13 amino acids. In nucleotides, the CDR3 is TGCAGCGTTGGGACAGGGATTCAACAGACCCAGTACTTC. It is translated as CSVGTGIQQTQYF.

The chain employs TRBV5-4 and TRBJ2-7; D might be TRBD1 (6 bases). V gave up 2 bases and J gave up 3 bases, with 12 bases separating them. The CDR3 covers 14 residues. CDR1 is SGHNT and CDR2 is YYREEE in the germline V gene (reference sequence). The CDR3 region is CASSLQGSGYEQYF. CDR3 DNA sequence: TGTGCCAGCAGCTTACAGGGATCCGGCTACGAGCAGTACTTC.

CDR3 protein: CASRLESTGYSTDTQYF. The CDR3, as DNA: TGTGCAAGTCGCTTAGAGTCGACAGGGTACAGCACAGATACGCAGTATTTT. J is TRBJ2-3 and V is TRBV12-2; the DNA was not compared with TRBD1, the D call given in the table. TRBV12-2 has pseudogene status. This CDR3 contains 17 residues.